The subject of this entry is one T cell receptor (beta chain). Its specificity is not known. The table came from immunoSEQ multiplex PCR; TCRdb's copy has only in-frame clones and leaves some out. The sample has around 100,000 clones; around nine tenths are singletons. The data stem from a study of T cell responses to AZD1222 COVID-19 vaccine. Notes on the study in general: Epitopes outside B.1.351 and B.1.1.7 mutated regions reportedly drew nearly half of spike TCRs.

CDR1 is KGHDR, CDR2 SFDVKD, per germline. The CDR3 is made up of 14 amino acids. Between the trimmed V and J ends, which lost 8 bases and 0 bases, there was a span of 9 bases. Sample: peripheral blood, taken 28 days after the second dose of the MenACWY control vaccine. J is TRBJ2-2 and V is TRBV24-1; D possibly corresponds to TRBD1 (6 bases). The sequence was collected from an adult who received the MenACWY meningococcal vaccine as a control. The CDR3 spells CATTGAANTGELFF. The CDR3 nucleotides read TGTGCCACCACAGGGGCCGCGAACACCGGGGAGCTGTTTTTT.